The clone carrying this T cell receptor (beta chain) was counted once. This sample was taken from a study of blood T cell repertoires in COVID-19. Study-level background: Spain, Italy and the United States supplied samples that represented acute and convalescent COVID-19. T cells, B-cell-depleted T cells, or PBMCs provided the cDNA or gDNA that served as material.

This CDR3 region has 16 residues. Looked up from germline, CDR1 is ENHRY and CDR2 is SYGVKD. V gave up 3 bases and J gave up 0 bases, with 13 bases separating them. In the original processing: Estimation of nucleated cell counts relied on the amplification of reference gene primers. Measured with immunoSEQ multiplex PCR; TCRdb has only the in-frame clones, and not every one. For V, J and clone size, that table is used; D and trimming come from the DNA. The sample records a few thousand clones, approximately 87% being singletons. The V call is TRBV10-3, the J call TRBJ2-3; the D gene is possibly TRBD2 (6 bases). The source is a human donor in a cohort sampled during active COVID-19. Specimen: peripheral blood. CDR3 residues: CAISDRAGPSTDTQYF. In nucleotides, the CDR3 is TGTGCCATCAGTGACCGGGCGGGGCCAAGCACAGATACGCAGTATTTT.